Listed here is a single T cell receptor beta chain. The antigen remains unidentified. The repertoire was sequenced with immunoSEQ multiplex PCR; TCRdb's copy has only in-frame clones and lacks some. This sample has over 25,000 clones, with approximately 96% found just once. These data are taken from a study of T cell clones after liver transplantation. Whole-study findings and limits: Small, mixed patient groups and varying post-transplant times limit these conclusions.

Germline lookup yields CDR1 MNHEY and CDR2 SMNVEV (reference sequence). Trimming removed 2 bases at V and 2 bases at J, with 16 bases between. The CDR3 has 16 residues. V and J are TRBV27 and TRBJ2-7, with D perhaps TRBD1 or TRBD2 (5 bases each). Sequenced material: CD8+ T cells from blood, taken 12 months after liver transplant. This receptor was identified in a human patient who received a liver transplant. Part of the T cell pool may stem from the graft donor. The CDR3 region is CASSLKVGTVPYEQYF. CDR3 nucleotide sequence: TGTGCCAGCAGTTTAAAGGTCGGGACCGTTCCCTACGAGCAGTACTTC.